This TCR beta chain was recorded in a study of response to subunit inactivated influenza vaccine (dated by TCRdb to the late 2010s). Regarding the study in general: To follow how T cells responded to a trivalent subunit inactivated influenza vaccine, the researchers relied on deep quantitative profiling of the T cell receptor repertoire. What the authors observed across the whole study: According to the authors, only a limited number of new T cells may be recruited by each seasonal influenza vaccination.

The library was built by means of RT-PCR. Instrument used: Illumina HiSeq 2500. Clones were called with MiXCR by TCRdb after fastp trimmed the public reads at Q25, and only in-frame beta chains were retained. Here each entry gathers all rows of one CDR3 protein and keeps the most common genes and DNA. The table for this sample lists 650,000 or so distinct CDR3 sequences; 14% of them were counted only once. The top ten clonotypes cover roughly 7.2% of the sample. On this clonotype itself: The specificity of this receptor is unknown. No base-level quality is on record; no much larger clone is a single base apart.

The sample consisted of PBMCs from blood, taken approximately 15 days before vaccination. This receptor was taken from a man in his forties or fifties who received an inactivated influenza vaccine. Donor details come from another sample of the same person, matched by shared clones.

The nucleotides read TGTGCCAGCAGCTTTGGGGAAGATACGCAGTATTTT. This is translated as CASSFGEDTQYF. Recombination connected TRBV7-9 to TRBJ2-3; there is no confident call for the D gene. Sequences SEHNR (CDR1) and FQNEAQ (CDR2) are obtained from the germline V gene (reference sequence). There are 12 amino acids in the CDR3, from cysteine to phenylalanine inclusive. The retained sequence is limited to the CDR3, 36 bases, with the frame set at the first base. V loses 3 bases of germline sequence and J loses 5 bases, and the interval between the two ends is 6 bases.